These 31 T cell receptor beta chains were sequenced from one sample in a study of CXCR3-negative and CXCR3-positive naive CD8 T cells (dated by TCRdb to about 2019). Sequencing took place on a NextSeq 550. The Human TCR Profiling Kit (MiLaboratory) was used to prepare UMI-labeled 5' RACE TRB cDNA libraries. TCRdb reprocessed the reads, so every CDR3 protein sequence counts as one entry and DNA is not shown. The sample table gives more than 65,000 distinct CDR3 sequences. The ten largest clones represent approximately 1.5% of the sample. The specimen was naive CXCR3- CD8+ T cells from blood. The sample's cell subset or site label is to be understood as: CD45RO-CCR7+CD27+CD95- naive CD8+ T cells lacking CXCR3 (TNR3-). These receptors originate from a human donor in good health. Some clones in this sample may be carry-over from other donors' samples.

This rearrangement joins TRBV27 to TRBJ1-5; TCRdb gives TRBD1 as the D gene, but with no DNA this cannot be confirmed. Per the germline V gene, CDR1 is MNHEY and CDR2 is SMNVEV (reference sequence). The CDR3 loop spans 14 amino acids. The CDR3 loop is CASSMGQGAQPQHF.

This chain uses TRBV28 with TRBJ2-7; TCRdb indicates TRBD1, and absent DNA this call remains unverified. The CDR3 contains 14 residues. Per germline, CDR1 MDHEN and CDR2 SYDVKM. CDR3: CASNESGQPRLQYF.

CDR3 sequence reads: CASSLESRDLYYEQYF. The chain couples TRBV7-9 to TRBJ2-7; the TCRdb D gene call, TRBD1, has no DNA to confirm it. This CDR3 is 16 amino acids long. In germline, CDR1 is SEHNR, CDR2 FQNEAQ (reference sequence).

The chain combines TRBV12-3 or TRBV12-4 with TRBJ2-7; no DNA is available, so the TRBD1 call from TCRdb remains unchecked. CDR3 length: 15 amino acids. Here the CDR3 reads CASAPQFSGSHEQYF.

The V call is TRBV27, the J call TRBJ2-1; TCRdb picks TRBD2, but there is no DNA to check that call. CDR3 size: 16 residues. Germline V gene data show CDR1 as MNHEY and CDR2 as SMNVEV (reference sequence). The CDR3 reads CASSSTSGGDHNEQFF.

This sequence joins TRBV29-1 and TRBJ2-6. This CDR3 contains 14 residues. CDR1 is SQVTM and CDR2 is ANQGSEA in the germline V gene. The CDR3 loop is CSVGMGFGANVLTF.

This chain's CDR3 is CASTHGQVNYGYTF. The J gene is TRBJ1-2, the V gene TRBV6-6; TCRdb calls TRBD1, which cannot be checked without DNA. The germline V gene has CDR1 MNHNY and CDR2 SVGAGI (reference sequence). This CDR3 spans 14 amino acids.

V usage is TRBV28 and J usage is TRBJ1-3. The CDR3 spans 15 residues. CDR1 is MDHEN and CDR2 is SYDVKM in the germline V gene. CDR3 in amino acids: CASSFIGGSGNTIYF.

The chain uses TRBV1 and TRBJ2-1; TCRdb designates TRBD2, a call that cannot be tested without DNA. TRBV1 is classified as a pseudogene. This CDR3 has 17 amino acids. Here the CDR3 reads CTSSQDRLAGLYNEQFF.

The gene calls are TRBV28 and TRBJ2-5; the D call from TCRdb, TRBD1, cannot be confirmed without DNA. The CDR3 is 13 amino acids. Germline V lookup: CDR1 MDHEN, CDR2 SYDVKM. The CDR3 sequence is CASSPGQQETQYF.

This chain uses TRBV29-1 with TRBJ2-7; TCRdb returns TRBD1, unconfirmable since there is no DNA. CDR3 length: 15 residues. The germline V gene has CDR1 SQVTM and CDR2 ANQGSEA. The CDR3 loop reads CSVAMGGRSIYEQYF.

This chain links TRBV20-1 with TRBJ2-7; TCRdb calls TRBD2, which cannot be checked without DNA. Germline lookup yields CDR1 DFQATT and CDR2 SNEGSKA (reference sequence). The CDR3 is 16 amino acids. The CDR3 reads CSASPSLGESSYEQYF.

This rearrangement joins TRBV5-5 to TRBJ2-7. CDR1 is SGHKS and CDR2 is YYEKEE in the germline V gene (reference sequence). This CDR3 region has 14 residues. CDR3 residues: CASSSVGVFFEQYF.

The gene calls are TRBV11-3 and TRBJ2-7; absent DNA, TCRdb's TRBD1 call cannot be checked. Germline CDR1 SGHNT, CDR2 YENEEA. The CDR3 is made up of 14 amino acids. CDR3 region: CASSFFGGPYEQYF.

The chain employs TRBV3-1 and TRBJ1-2; the TRBD1 assignment by TCRdb is unverifiable without DNA. The length of the CDR3 is 14 residues. CDR1 and CDR2 (germline): LGHDT, YNNKEL (reference sequence). CDR3 protein: CASSRMGEPYGYTF. Combining the CDR3 with reference TRBV3-1 and TRBJ1-2 gives the whole variable domain DTAVSQTPKYLVTQMGNDKSIKCEQNLGHDTMYWYKQDSKKFLKIMFSYNNKELIINETVPNRFSPKSPDKAHLNLHINSLELGDSAVYFCASSRMGEPYGYTFGSGTRLTVV.

V gene TRBV15 combines with J gene TRBJ2-1. This CDR3 has 13 residues. Germline V lookup: CDR1 LNHNV, CDR2 YYDKDF (reference sequence). The CDR3 is CATNSRTTNEQFF.

V and J are TRBV7-2 and TRBJ2-4; TCRdb selects TRBD1, and the lack of DNA leaves this call unchecked. The germline CDR1 and CDR2 sequences are SGHTA and FQGNSA. This CDR3 has 18 residues. The CDR3 reads CASSSLADLWGSKNIQYF.

The genes are TRBV28 and TRBJ2-7; TCRdb's D gene call, TRBD1, goes unchecked for lack of DNA. The CDR3 runs 14 residues. From germline, CDR1 is MDHEN and CDR2 SYDVKM. This CDR3 reads CASSYGQGSYEQYF.

The chain employs TRBV6-5 and TRBJ2-7; no DNA is available, so the TRBD2 call from TCRdb remains unchecked. CDR1 is MNHEY, CDR2 SVGAGI, per germline. CDR3 length: 14 residues. CDR3 sequence: CASSYEGFSYEQYF.

The V and J genes are TRBV20-1 and TRBJ2-5; the TCRdb call, TRBD2, lacks DNA for checking. The CDR3 has 13 residues. CDR1 and CDR2 from the germline V gene are DFQATT and SNEGSKA (reference sequence). The CDR3 reads CSARTSGDLTQYF.

V usage is TRBV28 and J usage is TRBJ1-1. This CDR3 spans 15 amino acids. Germline V gives CDR1 MDHEN, CDR2 SYDVKM. CDR3 residues: CASSFLAAGDTEAFF.

The chain recombines TRBV3-1 with TRBJ2-5; TCRdb's assignment of TRBD1 cannot be checked, as there is no DNA. Germline V gene data show CDR1 as LGHDT and CDR2 as YNNKEL (reference sequence). The CDR3 contains 16 residues. CDR3 loop: CASSQASGPALETQYF.

The chain links TRBV7-2 to TRBJ2-5. Germline CDR1 SGHTA, CDR2 FQGNSA. The CDR3 has 13 residues. The CDR3: CASSSDRGETQYF.

The chain is built from TRBV19 and TRBJ1-2; TCRdb's D call of TRBD1 is untestable without DNA. Germline CDR1 LNHDA, CDR2 SQIVND (reference sequence). The CDR3 is made up of 14 amino acids. The chain's CDR3 is CAAGRKGQAYGYTF.

J is TRBJ2-7 and V is TRBV7-9. This CDR3 is 15 amino acids long. Looked up from germline, CDR1 is SEHNR and CDR2 is FQNEAQ (reference sequence). The CDR3 sequence is CASSREAYRVYEQYF.

V usage is TRBV2 and J usage is TRBJ2-7; TCRdb gives TRBD1 as the D gene, but with no DNA this cannot be confirmed. Germline V CDR1 and CDR2: SNHLY, FYNNEI. The CDR3 has 14 residues. CDR3 amino acids: CASTLQGAIYEQYF. The full variable domain, in which reference TRBV2 and TRBJ2-7 provide the parts outside the CDR3, is EPEVTQTPSHQVTQMGQEVILRCVPISNHLYFYWYRQILGQKVEFLVSFYNNEISEKSEIFDDQFSVERPDGSNFTLKIRSTKLEDSAMYFCASTLQGAIYEQYFGPGTRLTVT.

V is TRBV29-1 and J is TRBJ2-2; TCRdb proposes TRBD2, but this gene call is untestable without DNA. This CDR3 is 13 amino acids long. In germline, CDR1 is SQVTM, CDR2 ANQGSEA. This CDR3 is CSGSGTDTGELFF.

The chain carries TRBV6-2 or TRBV6-3 and TRBJ2-1. CDR1 and CDR2 from the germline V gene are MNHEY and SVGEGT. CDR3 length: 14 amino acids. The CDR3 is CASSYGFSYNEQFF.

This CDR3 reads CASSLWGADTQYF. The chain recombines TRBV7-2 with TRBJ2-3; TCRdb reports TRBD1, a call that lacks DNA to check it against. The CDR3 sequence is 13 residues long. Germline-derived CDR1 and CDR2 are SGHTA and FQGNSA.

The chain links TRBV20-1 to TRBJ2-5. The germline CDR1 and CDR2 sequences are DFQATT and SNEGSKA (reference sequence). The CDR3 is 15 amino acids. CDR3 protein: CSARDPLDTQGTQYF.

The V gene is TRBV12-3 or TRBV12-4, the J gene TRBJ2-1; TCRdb's D gene call, TRBD2, goes unchecked for lack of DNA. The CDR3 is 16 residues long. This chain's CDR3 is CASSPASGATYNEQFF.